The rows below give T cell receptor beta chains drawn from one sample of a study of radiation and T cells in renal cell carcinoma. The table came from immunoSEQ multiplex PCR; TCRdb's copy has only in-frame clones and leaves some out. The data show 110,000 to 150,000 clones, roughly 84% seen once. The material sequenced was blood, taken from a patient whose treatment included radiotherapy and nephrectomy. Receptor source: a woman between 45 and 60 years old with renal cell carcinoma. The CDR3 runs from the conserved cysteine through the conserved F or W. The D gene is left open where the match is weak. Not every row has a clone size; where given, it reads once, few, many or a size class.

abundance: once; v_gene: TRBV5-1; j_gene: TRBJ1-1; d_gene: .; CDR3aa: CASSLDPLGWVNTEAFF; CDR3nt: TGCGCCAGCAGCTTGGACCCCCTTGGATGGGTGAACACTGAAGCTTTCTTT
abundance: .; v_gene: TRBV6-1; j_gene: TRBJ1-1; d_gene: TRBD1; CDR3aa: CASSDRGNTEAFF; CDR3nt: TGTGCCAGCAGCGACAGGGGGAACACTGAAGCTTTCTTT
abundance: .; v_gene: TRBV18; j_gene: TRBJ2-3; d_gene: .; CDR3aa: CASSPGRGEGTDTQYF; CDR3nt: TGTGCCAGCTCACCGGGTCGGGGCGAGGGCACAGATACGCAGTATTTT
abundance: .; v_gene: TRBV5-6; j_gene: TRBJ2-5; d_gene: .; CDR3aa: CASSLVGGPQETQYF; CDR3nt: TGTGCCAGCAGCTTAGTCGGGGGGCCACAAGAGACCCAGTACTTC
abundance: few; v_gene: TRBV5-4; j_gene: TRBJ2-2; d_gene: TRBD2; CDR3aa: CASSPGGVTGELFF; CDR3nt: TGTGCCAGCAGCCCGGGAGGTGTCACCGGGGAGCTGTTTTTT
abundance: once; v_gene: TRBV14; j_gene: TRBJ1-2; d_gene: .; CDR3aa: CASSQVSGISGYTF; CDR3nt: TGTGCCAGCAGCCAAGTCTCGGGGATTTCTGGCTACACCTTC
abundance: .; v_gene: TRBV28; j_gene: TRBJ1-1; d_gene: TRBD1; CDR3aa: CASSPPLTGGNPEAFF; CDR3nt: TGTGCCAGCAGCCCACCCTTAACAGGGGGCAACCCTGAAGCTTTCTTT
abundance: .; v_gene: TRBV7-2; j_gene: TRBJ1-2; d_gene: TRBD1; CDR3aa: CASTVPGQAAYGYTF; CDR3nt: TGTGCCAGCACCGTACCGGGACAGGCCGCCTATGGCTACACCTTC
abundance: .; v_gene: TRBV5-1; j_gene: TRBJ2-4; d_gene: .; CDR3aa: CASSLAIEGQGEISKNIQYF; CDR3nt: TGCGCCAGCAGCTTGGCCATAGAAGGGCAGGGAGAAATTTCCAAAAACATTCAGTACTTC
abundance: .; v_gene: TRBV6-5; j_gene: TRBJ2-3; d_gene: TRBD1; CDR3aa: CASSYSTGASDTQYF; CDR3nt: TGTGCCAGCAGTTACTCGACAGGGGCGTCAGATACGCAGTATTTT
abundance: .; v_gene: TRBV7-9; j_gene: TRBJ1-2; d_gene: .; CDR3aa: CASSRGRLLGYTF; CDR3nt: TGTGCCAGCAGCAGGGGTAGACTATTGGGCTACACCTTC
abundance: .; v_gene: TRBV11-2; j_gene: TRBJ1-1; d_gene: .; CDR3aa: CASSLELYTEAFF; CDR3nt: TGTGCCAGCAGCTTAGAGTTGTACACTGAAGCTTTCTTT
abundance: .; v_gene: TRBV7-9; j_gene: TRBJ2-7; d_gene: .; CDR3aa: CASSREEQYF; CDR3nt: TGTGCCAGCTCCCGGGAGGAGCAGTACTTC
abundance: .; v_gene: TRBV10-3; j_gene: TRBJ1-5; d_gene: .; CDR3aa: CAISESTEYQPQHF; CDR3nt: TGTGCCATCAGTGAGTCGACAGAGTATCAGCCCCAGCATTTT
abundance: .; v_gene: TRBV5-1; j_gene: TRBJ2-3; d_gene: TRBD2; CDR3aa: CASSALASPDTQYF; CDR3nt: TGCGCCAGCAGCGCACTAGCGTCGCCAGATACGCAGTATTTT
abundance: once; v_gene: TRBV4-2; j_gene: TRBJ2-6; d_gene: .; CDR3aa: CASSQEDGANVLTF; CDR3nt: TGTGCCAGCAGCCAAGAGGACGGGGCCAACGTCCTGACTTTC
abundance: .; v_gene: TRBV6-1; j_gene: TRBJ1-1; d_gene: TRBD1; CDR3aa: CASTPDRGRREAFF; CDR3nt: TGTGCCAGCACCCCGGACAGGGGGCGGCGTGAAGCTTTCTTT
abundance: .; v_gene: TRBV7-2; j_gene: TRBJ1-6; d_gene: .; CDR3aa: CASSPRLGGYNSPLHF; CDR3nt: TGTGCCAGCAGCCCCCGGCTGGGGGGCTATAATTCACCCCTCCACTTT
abundance: .; v_gene: TRBV13; j_gene: TRBJ2-7; d_gene: TRBD2; CDR3aa: CASRRSGEGREQYF; CDR3nt: TGTGCCAGCAGAAGATCGGGGGAGGGCCGCGAGCAGTACTTC
abundance: .; v_gene: TRBV11-1; j_gene: TRBJ2-1; d_gene: TRBD2; CDR3aa: CASSLDGGNREQFF; CDR3nt: TGTGCCAGCAGCTTAGACGGGGGGAATCGTGAGCAGTTCTTC
abundance: .; v_gene: TRBV18; j_gene: TRBJ1-5; d_gene: .; CDR3aa: CASSPALNQPQHF; CDR3nt: TGTGCCAGCTCACCCGCCCTCAATCAGCCCCAGCATTTT
abundance: .; v_gene: TRBV19; j_gene: TRBJ2-5; d_gene: TRBD2; CDR3aa: CASSIVLAEKETQYF; CDR3nt: TGTGCCAGTAGTATCGTACTAGCGGAGAAAGAGACCCAGTACTTC
abundance: .; v_gene: TRBV6-5; j_gene: TRBJ1-2; d_gene: TRBD1; CDR3aa: CASSYLGGPTNYGYTF; CDR3nt: TGTGCCAGCAGTTATTTAGGGGGCCCTACTAACTATGGCTACACCTTC
abundance: .; v_gene: TRBV19; j_gene: TRBJ1-1; d_gene: .; CDR3aa: CASSMGAEAFF; CDR3nt: TGTGCCAGTAGTATGGGGGCTGAAGCTTTCTTT
abundance: .; v_gene: TRBV29-1; j_gene: TRBJ2-3; d_gene: TRBD1; CDR3aa: CSVGTGRLDTQYF; CDR3nt: TGCAGCGTGGGGACAGGGCGCTTAGATACGCAGTATTTT
abundance: .; v_gene: TRBV7-9; j_gene: TRBJ1-2; d_gene: .; CDR3aa: CASSLGSGETYGYTF; CDR3nt: TGTGCCAGCAGCTTAGGGTCAGGGGAGACTTATGGCTACACCTTC
abundance: few; v_gene: TRBV27; j_gene: TRBJ1-1; d_gene: .; CDR3aa: CASRYQGMSEAFF; CDR3nt: TGTGCCAGCAGGTACCAGGGAATGTCTGAAGCTTTCTTT
abundance: .; v_gene: TRBV5-5; j_gene: TRBJ1-1; d_gene: TRBD1; CDR3aa: CASSLVGQGGSTEAFF; CDR3nt: TGTGCCAGCAGCTTGGTAGGGCAGGGGGGAAGCACTGAAGCTTTCTTT
abundance: .; v_gene: TRBV6-1; j_gene: TRBJ1-2; d_gene: .; CDR3aa: CASTIRGPGYGYTF; CDR3nt: TGTGCCAGCACCATACGGGGCCCGGGGTATGGCTACACCTTC
abundance: .; v_gene: TRBV7-8; j_gene: TRBJ2-5; d_gene: .; CDR3aa: CASSLAPSLETQYF; CDR3nt: TGTGCCAGCAGCTTAGCGCCGAGTTTGGAGACCCAGTACTTC
abundance: .; v_gene: TRBV5-6; j_gene: TRBJ2-1; d_gene: TRBD2; CDR3aa: CASSFGGARNEQFF; CDR3nt: TGTGCCAGCAGCTTCGGGGGGGCCAGGAATGAGCAGTTCTTC
abundance: .; v_gene: TRBV5-1; j_gene: TRBJ2-1; d_gene: TRBD2; CDR3aa: CASSSRGGEQMDEQFF; CDR3nt: TGCGCCAGCAGCTCCCGGGGAGGGGAGCAAATGGATGAGCAGTTCTTC
abundance: .; v_gene: TRBV19; j_gene: TRBJ2-6; d_gene: TRBD1; CDR3aa: CASSIGTGRAGANVLTF; CDR3nt: TGTGCCAGTAGTATCGGGACAGGGCGAGCTGGGGCCAACGTCCTGACTTTC
abundance: .; v_gene: TRBV7-9; j_gene: TRBJ1-2; d_gene: .; CDR3aa: CASSLVNYGYTF; CDR3nt: TGTGCCAGCAGCTTGGTAAACTATGGCTACACCTTC
abundance: .; v_gene: TRBV15; j_gene: TRBJ2-3; d_gene: .; CDR3aa: CATSRDLGAVDSTDTQYF; CDR3nt: TGTGCCACCAGCAGAGATCTGGGGGCAGTCGATAGCACAGATACGCAGTATTTT
abundance: .; v_gene: TRBV19; j_gene: TRBJ1-4; d_gene: TRBD1; CDR3aa: CASTQSTGDEKLFF; CDR3nt: TGTGCCAGTACCCAGTCCACAGGGGACGAAAAACTGTTTTTT
abundance: once; v_gene: TRBV9; j_gene: TRBJ2-1; d_gene: .; CDR3aa: CASSVAPNNEQFF; CDR3nt: TGTGCCAGCAGCGTAGCACCAAACAATGAGCAGTTCTTC
abundance: .; v_gene: TRBV9; j_gene: TRBJ2-1; d_gene: TRBD2; CDR3aa: CASSVAAGGYNEQFF; CDR3nt: TGTGCCAGCAGCGTAGCGGCGGGGGGTTACAATGAGCAGTTCTTC
abundance: once; v_gene: TRBV19; j_gene: TRBJ1-2; d_gene: .; CDR3aa: CASSIYSEEGKYGYTF; CDR3nt: TGTGCCAGTAGTATTTACTCGGAAGAGGGAAAATATGGCTACACCTTC
abundance: .; v_gene: TRBV6-5; j_gene: TRBJ1-2; d_gene: TRBD1; CDR3aa: CASSYSGRGQTYGYTF; CDR3nt: TGTGCCAGCAGTTACTCGGGCAGGGGGCAGACCTATGGCTACACCTTC
abundance: .; v_gene: TRBV5-1; j_gene: TRBJ1-3; d_gene: .; CDR3aa: CASSLGAAGNTIYF; CDR3nt: TGCGCCAGCAGCCTCGGTGCTGCTGGAAACACCATATATTTT
abundance: few; v_gene: TRBV5-1; j_gene: TRBJ2-1; d_gene: .; CDR3aa: CASSLSSQYNEQFF; CDR3nt: TGCGCCAGCAGCTTGTCCTCCCAATACAATGAGCAGTTCTTC
abundance: .; v_gene: TRBV6-5; j_gene: TRBJ2-1; d_gene: .; CDR3aa: CASSKGGTGYNEQFF; CDR3nt: TGTGCCAGCAGCAAGGGGGGGACAGGCTACAATGAGCAGTTCTTC
abundance: .; v_gene: TRBV7-6; j_gene: TRBJ2-5; d_gene: .; CDR3aa: CASSFPGIETQYF; CDR3nt: TGTGCCAGCAGCTTTCCAGGGATAGAGACCCAGTACTTC
abundance: few; v_gene: TRBV10-3; j_gene: TRBJ1-1; d_gene: TRBD1; CDR3aa: CASQGTNTEAFF; CDR3nt: TGTGCCTCACAGGGGACGAACACTGAAGCTTTCTTT
abundance: .; v_gene: TRBV6-1; j_gene: TRBJ2-1; d_gene: .; CDR3aa: CASSIGRSQFF; CDR3nt: TGTGCCAGCAGTATTGGCAGGAGCCAGTTCTTC
abundance: .; v_gene: TRBV9; j_gene: TRBJ1-2; d_gene: TRBD1; CDR3aa: CASSVDTGAPNYGYTF; CDR3nt: TGTGCCAGCAGCGTGGACACAGGGGCTCCTAACTATGGCTACACCTTC
abundance: .; v_gene: TRBV5-1; j_gene: TRBJ2-7; d_gene: TRBD2; CDR3aa: CASSPRGDLAYEQYF; CDR3nt: TGCGCCAGCAGCCCCCGGGGGGACCTTGCCTACGAGCAGTACTTC
abundance: .; v_gene: TRBV25-1; j_gene: TRBJ2-3; d_gene: .; CDR3aa: CASRDDEGLGLADTQYF; CDR3nt: TGTGCCAGCAGGGATGATGAAGGGTTAGGGTTGGCAGATACGCAGTATTTT
abundance: .; v_gene: TRBV7-2; j_gene: TRBJ2-3; d_gene: .; CDR3aa: CASSLGAGPDTQYF; CDR3nt: TGTGCCAGCAGCTTAGGGGCAGGACCAGATACGCAGTATTTT
abundance: .; v_gene: TRBV7-8; j_gene: TRBJ2-2; d_gene: .; CDR3aa: CASSLRLESGTGELFF; CDR3nt: TGTGCCAGCAGTTTAAGACTAGAATCGGGGACCGGGGAGCTGTTTTTT
abundance: .; v_gene: TRBV19; j_gene: TRBJ1-1; d_gene: .; CDR3aa: CASRKAGQGLEAFF; CDR3nt: TGTGCCAGTAGGAAGGCAGGCCAGGGCCTGGAGGCTTTCTTT
abundance: .; v_gene: TRBV6-1; j_gene: TRBJ2-1; d_gene: TRBD2; CDR3aa: CASGLERGSDEQFF; CDR3nt: TGTGCCAGCGGTCTTGAGCGGGGTAGTGATGAGCAGTTCTTC
abundance: .; v_gene: TRBV4-1; j_gene: TRBJ1-3; d_gene: .; CDR3aa: CASSQVPTGTLSGNTIYF; CDR3nt: TGCGCCAGCAGCCAGGTCCCGACGGGAACCCTCTCCGGAAACACCATATATTTT